The T cell receptor beta chain described here comes from a study of vaccination and CD4 T cells after COVID-19 (dated by TCRdb to between 2022 and 2023). At the level of the whole study: Every convalescent patient had a positive nasal swab PCR test for SARS-CoV-2, with mild disease in roughly nine patients and severe disease in one. Post-vaccine blood samples were collected a median of approximately eleven weeks after the second vaccine dose, ranging from about 13 to 250 days. Participants received two doses of either the Pfizer-BioNTech BNT162b2 vaccine (n=8) or the Moderna mRNA-1273 vaccine (n=2). The spike-specific CD4+ TCR repertoire was compared before and after mRNA vaccination in fewer than eleven COVID-19 convalescent patients and a few infection-naive healthy vaccine recipients. Three convalescent patients gave samples both early after vaccination (day 14) and late after vaccination (days 161 to 241). Post-COVID blood samples were collected from convalescent patients a median of around 100 days after diagnosis, with a range of about 30 to 161 days. In control cultures, a CEFX viral epitope pool was used as positive control, an HIV-1 Nef peptide pool was used as negative control, or no peptide was added. The convalescent cohort comprised six males and four females, including two Hispanic individuals, seven Caucasians, two Asians and one multiracial person. Overlapping spike peptide pools from SARS-CoV-2 and from the common cold coronaviruses HCoV-NL63, HCoV-OC43 and HCoV-229E were used as culture stimuli. Study-wide findings and limitations: Only a relatively small number of convalescent patients were included in the study, and early timepoints following natural infection were not analyzed. Nearly all vaccine-specific clones in convalescent patients (304 of 307) were mono-reactive for SARS-CoV-2 spike rather than cross-reactive with common cold coronaviruses. The median number of SARS-CoV-2-reactive clonotypes rose from around 22 after infection to 38 after vaccination, but the change was not significant. Among the post-vaccine SARS-CoV-2-reactive clones in convalescent patients, a median roughly 85% showed up only after vaccination, which suggests vaccine-specific priming.

Receptor libraries were prepared by PCR. DNA from cultured CD4+ T cells underwent TCR sequencing with the Oncomine TCR Beta short-read assay at the Johns Hopkins FTIC core. The QIAamp micro DNA kit was used to extract genomic DNA from the cultured CD4+ T cells. Oncomine TCR Beta libraries from cultured CD4+ T cells were pooled using unique dual indexes and sequenced on an Illumina iSeq 100. As for how the authors treated the data: Non-productive sequences were removed, and CDR3s that did not start with C, did not end with F or W, or were shorter than 7 amino acids were discarded. The MANAFEST web application identified antigen-specific clonotypes by comparing peptide-stimulated wells against reference wells and other culture wells. To be called positive, a clone needed an FDR below 0.05, an odds ratio above 5, and a productive frequency above 0.1% in at least two of three replicate wells. Clonotypes that were significantly expanded in both SARS-CoV-2 spike wells and at least one common cold coronavirus spike condition were defined as cross-reactive. Similarity between CDR3 sequences was evaluated in R version 3.6.1 using Levenshtein distances (stringdist) and unrooted phylogenetic trees (ape). TCRdb reworked the public reads: Q25 trimming with fastp, MiXCR clone assembly, productive beta chains retained. All rows with the same CDR3 protein become a single entry with the most common DNA and genes. The V and J calls come from TCRdb's annotation, not from the publication. The sample table contains 20,000 or so distinct CDR3 sequences; only one count was recorded for about 43% of them. The ten largest make up around 9% of the sample.

CDR1 and CDR2, looked up from the germline V gene, are MNHEY and SVGEGT. V lost 5 bases and J lost 0 bases; the stretch between them is 8 bases long. The CDR3 goes from the cysteine to the phenylalanine over 14 residues. The DNA shown is the 42-base CDR3, in frame from base 1. This specimen's time point label, interpreted: late sampling 161 to 241 days after vaccination in three convalescent patients. The treatment or condition label, read with the paper, signifies: roughly 10-day PBMC culture with coronavirus spike peptide pools or control peptides (ViraFEST assay). The ViraFEST assay was used in the study, in which antigen-specific T cells were expanded with peptide pools and expanded clonotypes were subsequently identified by TCR sequencing. The convalescent patients' positive SARS-CoV-2 PCR tests were from March to December 2020, which was before the Alpha, Beta and Delta variants emerged in the United States. Each well held around 1.9 million PBMCs cultured with roughly 10 ug/ml peptide pools in IMDM containing roughly 4.7% human AB serum and 9 to 10 IU/ml IL-2. On days 3 and 7, half of the culture medium was replaced with fresh IL-2-containing medium. CD4+ T cells were isolated after roughly eleven days of culture through negative selection using the EasySep CD4+ T cell isolation kit. PBMCs were separated from whole blood using Ficoll-Paque Plus gradient centrifugation and then either used fresh or cryopreserved at -140C. In general, triplicate wells were set up for every culture condition.

This clonotype has only a few counts. It has no known antigen specificity. No quality values exist for individual bases; no much larger clone is one base distant. The material sequenced was CD4+ T cells from blood, cultured in vitro, taken about 7 months after SARS-CoV-2 vaccination. The source of this sequence is a human donor who had recovered from COVID-19. The chain joins TRBV6-2 or TRBV6-3 to TRBJ2-1; no D segment can be confidently identified. CDR3 loop: CASSADYSYNEQFF. The DNA reads TGTGCCAGCAGTGCAGATTACTCCTACAATGAGCAGTTCTTC.